This T cell receptor beta chain appears in the sequencing data of a study of blood T cells in healthy people across ages. Regarding the study as a whole: Estimates based on one million T cells were treated as lower bounds. Naive and antigen-experienced cells could not be conclusively compared, given unsorted PBMCs. Strong correlation existed between TCR beta diversity and naive T cell percentage.

Germline V gene lookup returns CDR1 DFQATT and CDR2 SNEGSKA (reference sequence). V shed 6 bases and J 6 bases; nucleotides not matched to a gene: 7. The length of the CDR3 is 12 residues. It was with a sample-barcoded 5' primer and a J-beta primer mix that a second PCR of about 7 to 12 cycles was run. TCRdb used MiXCR to reprocess the 5' RACE reads, holding one entry per CDR3 protein. The sample lists about 1.1 million distinct CDR3 sequences, under 40% occurring once. In this sample, this clonotype turned up a few times. Its antigen is undetermined. They isolated at least 7 million PBMCs from each sample.

The receptor's source is a man aged 18-30 years in good health. This chain joins TRBV20-1 and TRBJ1-1; 7 bases fit TRBD1. The sequencing sample was made of blood. DNA for the CDR3: TGCAGTGCGAGACCAGGGGGAGCTGAAGCTTTCTTT. It codes for CSARPGGAEAFF.